The sequence of this TCR beta chain was determined in a study of blood T cell repertoires in COVID-19. Overall study context: COVID-19 samples from acute and convalescent phases originated in the United States, Italy and Spain. Sample material is recorded as cDNA or gDNA derived from T cells, B-cell-depleted T cells, or PBMCs.

CDR1 is SGHTA and CDR2 is FQGNSA in the germline V gene. The CDR3 extends over 14 amino acids. Between the trimmed V and J ends, which lost 2 bases and 5 bases, there was a span of 12 bases. Per the study methods: Amplified reference gene primers provided the basis for estimating nucleated cell counts. Sequencing was performed with immunoSEQ multiplex PCR; in TCRdb, only in-frame clones are kept and a portion is missing. V and J calls and clone size come straight from that table; D and trimming were deduced from the DNA. This table holds approximately 90,000 clones, over 80% found once. The specimen sequenced was peripheral blood. This chain uses TRBV7-2 with TRBJ2-5, with a weak D call TRBD2 (6 bases). This receptor was obtained from a woman older than 75 with active or convalescent COVID-19. The CDR3 loop is CASSLISRGETQYF. CDR3 DNA sequence: TGTGCCAGCAGCTTAATTTCTCGGGGGGAGACCCAGTACTTC.